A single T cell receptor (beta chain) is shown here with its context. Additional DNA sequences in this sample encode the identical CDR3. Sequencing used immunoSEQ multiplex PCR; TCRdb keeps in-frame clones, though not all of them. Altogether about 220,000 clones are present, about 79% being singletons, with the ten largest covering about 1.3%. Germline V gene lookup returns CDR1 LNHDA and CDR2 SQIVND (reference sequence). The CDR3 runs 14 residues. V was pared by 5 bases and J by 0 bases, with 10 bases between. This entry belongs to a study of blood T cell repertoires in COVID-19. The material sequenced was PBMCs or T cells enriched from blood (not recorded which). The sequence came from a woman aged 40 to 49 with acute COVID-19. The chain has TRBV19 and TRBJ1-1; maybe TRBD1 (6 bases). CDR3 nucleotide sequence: TGTGCCAGTAGTGAACAGGGTTTGAACACTGAAGCTTTCTTT. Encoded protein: CASSEQGLNTEAFF.